A selection of T cell receptor beta chains follows, all from one sample in a study of neurological immune-mediated disorders. One entry per CDR3 protein results from TCRdb running MiXCR on the 5' RACE reads. This table holds 64,000 or so distinct CDR3 sequences, 9.5% to 13% found once. The sequenced sample was PBMCs. Receptors originate from a man aged 30-40 years in good health. Each CDR3 is given with its conserved first and last residue. The order of the fields is clone size, D gene, J gene, V gene, CDR3 protein, CDR3 DNA. A D gene is named only where the DNA matches it firmly. Only part of the rows carry a size: once, few, many, or a class if the clone is expanded.

many | NA | TRBJ2-7 | TRBV20-1 | CSAAGRDEQYF | TGCAGTGCGGCGGGAAGGGACGAGCAGTACTTC
many | NA | TRBJ1-5 | TRBV3-1 | CASSQDWGPQHF | TGTGCCAGCAGCCAAGATTGGGGACCGCAGCATTTT
many | NA | TRBJ2-7 | TRBV20-1 | CSARGITYEQYF | TGCAGTGCTCGAGGCATAACCTACGAGCAGTACTTC
many | TRBD2 | TRBJ2-4 | TRBV29-1 | CSAIAGLAKNIQYF | TGCAGCGCTATAGCGGGCCTAGCCAAAAACATTCAGTACTTC
many | TRBD1 | TRBJ2-3 | TRBV27 | CASRLGQGLSDTQYF | TGTGCCAGCAGACTGGGACAGGGCCTTTCAGATACGCAGTATTTT
many | NA | TRBJ2-6 | TRBV25-1 | CASSEYPLGAGANVLTF | TGTGCCAGCAGTGAATATCCCTTAGGGGCTGGGGCCAACGTCCTGACTTTC
many | NA | TRBJ1-1 | TRBV12-3/TRBV12-4 | CASSFRLNTEAFF | TGTGCCAGCAGTTTTCGCCTGAACACTGAAGCTTTCTTT
many | NA | TRBJ2-7 | TRBV5-6 | CASSALEENRPYEQYF | TGTGCCAGCAGCGCCCTCGAAGAGAATAGACCTTACGAGCAGTACTTC
NA | TRBD1 | TRBJ2-2 | TRBV5-6 | CDSSLVQGDTGELFF | TGTGACAGCAGCTTGGTACAGGGGGACACCGGGGAGCTGTTTTTT
many | TRBD2 | TRBJ2-7 | TRBV29-1 | CSVEGPSGRYEQYF | TGCAGCGTTGAAGGTCCCAGCGGGAGATACGAGCAGTACTTC
few | NA | TRBJ1-2 | TRBV5-1 | CASSLNDGETRSYGYTF | TGCGCCAGCAGCTTAAACGACGGCGAGACGAGGTCATATGGCTACACCTTC
many | NA | TRBJ1-4 | TRBV3-1 | CASSAFWAVNEKLFF | TGTGCCAGCAGCGCCTTTTGGGCAGTAAATGAAAAACTGTTTTTT
many | NA | TRBJ2-2 | TRBV5-1 | CASSLGTWNTGELFF | TGCGCCAGCAGCTTGGGGACTTGGAACACCGGGGAGCTGTTTTTT
many | TRBD2 | TRBJ2-3 | TRBV5-1 | CASSVGTSVTWSSDTQYF | TGCGCCAGCAGCGTCGGGACTAGCGTTACCTGGAGCTCAGATACGCAGTATTTT
many | TRBD2 | TRBJ2-7 | TRBV7-9 | CASSPAPFIAGVYEQYF | TGTGCCAGCAGCCCCGCACCCTTTATAGCGGGGGTCTACGAGCAGTACTTC
many | NA | TRBJ2-2 | TRBV28 | CASSGLAGELFF | TGTGCCAGCAGTGGACTCGCCGGGGAGCTGTTTTTT
many | NA | TRBJ2-5 | TRBV18 | CASSPPIGTETQYF | TGTGCCAGCTCACCACCGATAGGGACGGAGACCCAGTACTTC
many | TRBD1 | TRBJ2-7 | TRBV5-6 | CASSSRDREDLYEQYF | TGTGCCAGCAGCTCCCGGGACAGGGAGGATTTGTACGAGCAGTACTTC
many | TRBD1 | TRBJ1-2 | TRBV5-1 | CASSFGTGVDGYTF | TGCGCCAGCAGCTTTGGGACAGGGGTCGATGGCTACACCTTC
many | NA | TRBJ2-7 | TRBV5-1 | CASSLAPQGLEDEQYF | TGCGCCAGCAGCTTGGCCCCGCAGGGGCTAGAGGACGAGCAGTACTTC
many | NA | TRBJ2-7 | TRBV27 | CASSPFGLEDYEQYF | TGTGCCAGCAGTCCTTTCGGGCTAGAAGACTACGAGCAGTACTTC
NA | NA | TRBJ2-3 | TRBV27 | CASGPGFGRTDTQYF | TGTGCCAGCGGTCCTGGGTTTGGTAGGACAGATACGCAGTATTTT
many | NA | TRBJ1-1 | TRBV28 | CASSFDRLPAEAFF | TGTGCCAGCAGTTTTGATAGGCTGCCAGCTGAAGCTTTCTTT
many | TRBD1 | TRBJ1-1 | TRBV24-1 | CATRRTGNLNTEAFF | TGTGCCACCAGACGGACAGGGAATTTGAACACTGAAGCTTTCTTT
many | NA | TRBJ2-5 | TRBV29-1 | CSALIRGPLVETQYF | TGCAGCGCCCTAATCCGGGGGCCCCTTGTGGAGACCCAGTACTTC
NA | TRBD1 | TRBJ1-2 | TRBV12-3/TRBV12-4 | CASSSPDRARYGYTF | TGTGCCAGCAGTTCTCCCGACAGGGCAAGATATGGCTACACCTTC
many | TRBD1 | TRBJ1-4 | TRBV27 | CASSSDRVRANEKLFF | TGTGCCAGCAGTTCGGACAGGGTCAGGGCGAATGAAAAACTGTTTTTT
NA | NA | TRBJ2-1 | TRBV14 | CASSPPGRGTYNEQFF | TGTGCCAGCAGCCCCCCTGGGCGGGGCACGTACAATGAGCAGTTCTTC
many | NA | TRBJ1-5 | TRBV19 | CASNGQPRPSQPQHF | TGTGCCAGTAATGGGCAACCTCGGCCAAGTCAGCCCCAGCATTTT
many | NA | TRBJ2-3 | TRBV5-5 | CASSLARQTLDTQYF | TGTGCCAGCAGCTTGGCCAGGCAGACTTTGGATACGCAGTATTTT
many | NA | TRBJ2-3 | TRBV2 | CASSPPGSGTDTQYF | TGTGCCAGCAGTCCGCCTGGGTCCGGCACAGATACGCAGTATTTT
many | NA | TRBJ1-5 | TRBV20-1 | CSAGDGGHGGNQPQHF | TGCAGTGCTGGGGACGGAGGGCACGGGGGCAATCAGCCCCAGCATTTT
many | NA | TRBJ2-3 | TRBV12-3/TRBV12-4 | CASNVVLGTQYF | TGTGCCAGCAATGTTGTCTTAGGTACGCAGTATTTT
many | NA | TRBJ2-3 | TRBV5-1 | CASSWTGTLEDTQYF | TGCGCCAGCAGCTGGACCGGGACTCTCGAAGATACGCAGTATTTT
many | NA | TRBJ2-1 | TRBV2 | CASSDSWNEQFF | TGTGCCAGCAGTGATTCTTGGAATGAGCAGTTCTTC
many | TRBD1 | TRBJ1-2 | TRBV6-5 | CASSSGQGGRGYTF | TGTGCCAGCAGTTCCGGACAGGGGGGTCGAGGCTACACCTTC
many | NA | TRBJ2-1 | TRBV28 | CASSYPLAGTSYNEQFF | TGTGCCAGCAGTTACCCCCTGGCGGGAACCTCCTACAATGAGCAGTTCTTC
many | NA | TRBJ1-1 | TRBV29-1 | CSVDVEVTEAFF | TGCAGCGTTGACGTGGAGGTCACTGAAGCTTTCTTT
many | TRBD1 | TRBJ2-3 | TRBV20-1 | CSASGGQGARGTDTQYF | TGCAGTGCTAGCGGCGGACAGGGGGCGCGAGGCACAGATACGCAGTATTTT
NA | TRBD2 | TRBJ2-5 | TRBV6-2/TRBV6-3 | CASSTPGREGSRTQYF | TGTGCCAGCAGCACCCCGGGGCGGGAGGGGAGTCGGACCCAGTACTTC
many | NA | TRBJ2-7 | TRBV4-1 | CASSSKKDSSYEQYF | TGCGCCAGCAGCTCTAAGAAGGACAGCTCCTACGAGCAGTACTTC
few | NA | TRBJ1-2 | TRBV28 | CASRVGGGAYNYGYTF | TGTGCCAGCAGAGTCGGGGGGGGCGCTTATAACTATGGCTACACCTTC
many | NA | TRBJ1-5 | TRBV5-1 | CASSLFGDRNQPQHF | TGCGCCAGCAGCTTGTTCGGGGACCGCAATCAGCCCCAGCATTTT
few | NA | TRBJ2-7 | TRBV7-2 | CASSHSSDITSSYEQYF | TGTGCCAGCAGCCATTCCTCGGACATTACGAGCTCCTACGAGCAGTACTTC
many | NA | TRBJ2-5 | TRBV12-3/TRBV12-4 | CASSFKQPQETQYF | TGTGCCAGCAGTTTTAAACAGCCCCAAGAGACCCAGTACTTC
many | NA | TRBJ2-3 | TRBV7-3 | CASSSSPDTQYF | TGTGCCAGCAGCAGCTCGCCAGATACGCAGTATTTT
NA | NA | TRBJ2-5 | TRBV7-8 | CASSSGLTRIQETQYF | TGTGCCAGCAGCTCAGGCCTTACTAGGATTCAAGAGACCCAGTACTTC
many | NA | TRBJ2-7 | TRBV5-1 | CASSLGSGEQYF | TGCGCCAGCAGCTTGGGGTCTGGTGAGCAGTACTTC
many | TRBD2 | TRBJ2-2 | TRBV5-1 | CASSLDPSGRALTGELFF | TGCGCCAGCAGCTTGGATCCTAGCGGGAGGGCCTTGACCGGGGAGCTGTTTTTT
NA | NA | TRBJ1-3 | TRBV20-1 | CSAGLVSGNTIYF | TGCAGTGCTGGGTTGGTTTCTGGAAACACCATATATTTT
many | TRBD2 | TRBJ2-2 | TRBV7-9 | CASSSRTSGNTGELFF | TGTGCCAGCAGTTCAAGGACTAGCGGGAACACCGGGGAGCTGTTTTTT
many | NA | TRBJ2-7 | TRBV2 | CASSEDGGYEQYF | TGTGCCAGCAGTGAAGATGGGGGCTACGAGCAGTACTTC
many | NA | TRBJ2-7 | TRBV3-1 | CASSRSLANEQYF | TGTGCCAGCAGCCGATCTCTAGCGAACGAGCAGTACTTC
many | NA | TRBJ2-7 | TRBV7-4 | CASSLWAGRGYEQYF | TGTGCCAGCAGCTTATGGGCAGGGCGGGGATACGAGCAGTACTTC
many | NA | TRBJ2-3 | TRBV4-1 | CASSRSRRHTDTQYF | TGCGCCAGCAGCCGGAGCAGGAGGCACACAGATACGCAGTATTTT
NA | NA | TRBJ2-7 | TRBV6-5 | CASSYSPGSTLEQYF | TGTGCCAGCAGTTACTCGCCAGGATCCACTCTCGAGCAGTACTTC
many | NA | TRBJ2-1 | TRBV4-2 | CASSQSNREIYEQFF | TGTGCCAGCAGCCAAAGTAACCGGGAGATTTATGAGCAGTTCTTC